The clone carrying this TCR beta chain was seen a handful of times. What it recognizes is unknown. This entry is derived from a study of vaccination and CD4 T cells after COVID-19. Study-wide findings and caveats: Looking at convalescent patients, a median approximately 86% of reactive clones were present only post-vaccination. In convalescent patients, 304 of 307 vaccine-specific clones were spike mono-reactive.

Treatment given: approximately nine-day PBMC culture with coronavirus spike peptide pools or control peptides (ViraFEST assay). Using peptide pools, antigen-specific T cells were expanded in ViraFEST before TCRs were sequenced. Cultured CD4+ T cell DNA underwent sequencing with the Oncomine TCR Beta short-read assay. TCRdb redid the calling of the PCR reads with MiXCR, one entry per CDR3 protein. The data hold a few thousand distinct CDR3 sequences, with 25% to 30% observed a single time. The V gene's germline CDR1 is MNHNS and CDR2 SASEGT. The CDR3 has 16 amino acids. V gave up 6 bases and J gave up 2 bases, with 19 bases separating them.

This chain connects TRBV6-1 to TRBJ1-2; D not resolved. This receptor was obtained from a human donor who had recovered from COVID-19. The sample here was CD4+ T cells from blood, cultured in vitro, taken after SARS-CoV-2 vaccination. CDR3 coding DNA: TGTGCCAGCAGGGTACAAGGAACAGTGGACAACTATGGCTACACCTTC. Translated, it gives CASRVQGTVDNYGYTF.